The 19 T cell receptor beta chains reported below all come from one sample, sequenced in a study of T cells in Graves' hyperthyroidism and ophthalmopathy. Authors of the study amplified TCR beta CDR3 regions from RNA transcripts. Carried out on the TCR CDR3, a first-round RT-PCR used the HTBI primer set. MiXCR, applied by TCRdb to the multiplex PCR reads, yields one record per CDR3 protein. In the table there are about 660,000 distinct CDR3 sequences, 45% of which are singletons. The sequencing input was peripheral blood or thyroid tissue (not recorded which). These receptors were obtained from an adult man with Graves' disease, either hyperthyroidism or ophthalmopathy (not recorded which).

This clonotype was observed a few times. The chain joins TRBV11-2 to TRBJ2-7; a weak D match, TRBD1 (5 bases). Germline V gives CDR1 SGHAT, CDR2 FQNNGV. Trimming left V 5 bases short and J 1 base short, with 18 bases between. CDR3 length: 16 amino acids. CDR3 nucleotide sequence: TGTGCCAGCAGCCAGACGAGACAGAAGCTTTCCTACGAGCAGTACTTC. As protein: CASSQTRQKLSYEQYF.

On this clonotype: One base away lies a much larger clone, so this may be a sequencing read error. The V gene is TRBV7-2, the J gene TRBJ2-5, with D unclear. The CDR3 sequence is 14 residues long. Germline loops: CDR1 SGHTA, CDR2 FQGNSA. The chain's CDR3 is CASSLSADQEIQYF. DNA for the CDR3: TGTGCCAGCAGCTTATCGGCGGACCAAGAGATCCAGTACTTC.

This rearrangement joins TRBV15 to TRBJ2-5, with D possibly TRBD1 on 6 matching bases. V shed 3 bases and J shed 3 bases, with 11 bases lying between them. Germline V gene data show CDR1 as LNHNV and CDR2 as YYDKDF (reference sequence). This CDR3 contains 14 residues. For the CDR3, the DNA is TGTGCCACCAGCAGCCAGGGGTCTAAAGAGACCCAGTACTTC. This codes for CATSSQGSKETQYF.

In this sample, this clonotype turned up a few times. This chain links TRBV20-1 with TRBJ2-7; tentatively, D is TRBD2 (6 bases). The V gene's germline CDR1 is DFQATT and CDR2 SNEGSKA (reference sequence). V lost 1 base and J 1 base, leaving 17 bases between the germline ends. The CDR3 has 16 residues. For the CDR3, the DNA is TGCAGTGCTAGAGGGCTCTTGCGGGATAGGTCCTACGAGCAGTACTTC. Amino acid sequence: CSARGLLRDRSYEQYF.

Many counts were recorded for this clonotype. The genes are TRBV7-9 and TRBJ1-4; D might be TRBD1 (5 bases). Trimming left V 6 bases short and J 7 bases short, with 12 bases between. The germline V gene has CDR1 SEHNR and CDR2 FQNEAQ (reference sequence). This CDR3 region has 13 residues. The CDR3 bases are TGTGCCAGCAGTGACGGGGGTCGTGAAAAACTGTTTTTT. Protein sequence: CASSDGGREKLFF.

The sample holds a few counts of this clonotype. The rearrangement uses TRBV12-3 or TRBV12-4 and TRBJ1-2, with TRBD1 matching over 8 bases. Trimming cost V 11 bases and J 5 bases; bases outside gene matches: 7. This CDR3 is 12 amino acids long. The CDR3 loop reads CACAGGSYGYTF. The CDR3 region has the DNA TGTGCCTGCGCAGGGGGCTCGTATGGCTACACCTTC.

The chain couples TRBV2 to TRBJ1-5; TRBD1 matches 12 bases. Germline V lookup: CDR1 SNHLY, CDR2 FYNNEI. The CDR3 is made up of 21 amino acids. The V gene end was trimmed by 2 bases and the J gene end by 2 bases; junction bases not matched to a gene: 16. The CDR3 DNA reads TGTGCCAGCAGTGAAAGTCTGTCCTTTGGGACAGGGGGCCGGGGCAATCAGCCCCAGCATTTT. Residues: CASSESLSFGTGGRGNQPQHF.

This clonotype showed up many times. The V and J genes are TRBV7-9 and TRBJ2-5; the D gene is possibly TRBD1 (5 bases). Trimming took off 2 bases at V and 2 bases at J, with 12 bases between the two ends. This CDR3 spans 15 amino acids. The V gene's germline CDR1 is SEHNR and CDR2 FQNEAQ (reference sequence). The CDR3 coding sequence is TGTGCCAGCAGCTTACGCATAGGACAACAAGAGACCCAGTACTTC. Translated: CASSLRIGQQETQYF.

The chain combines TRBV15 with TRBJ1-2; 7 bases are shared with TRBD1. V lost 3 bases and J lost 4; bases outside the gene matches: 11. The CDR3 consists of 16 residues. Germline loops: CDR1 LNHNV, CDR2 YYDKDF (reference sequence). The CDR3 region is CATSSELGQTPYGYTF. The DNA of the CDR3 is TGTGCCACCAGCAGTGAGTTGGGACAGACGCCCTATGGCTACACCTTC.

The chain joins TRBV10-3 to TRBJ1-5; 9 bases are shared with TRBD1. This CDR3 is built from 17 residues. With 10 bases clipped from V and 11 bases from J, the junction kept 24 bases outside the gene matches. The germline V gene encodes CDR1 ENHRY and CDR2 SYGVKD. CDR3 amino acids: CASSDPGWGQGARAQHF. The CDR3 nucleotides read TGTGCCAGCAGCGACCCGGGTTGGGGACAGGGTGCCAGGGCCCAGCATTTT.

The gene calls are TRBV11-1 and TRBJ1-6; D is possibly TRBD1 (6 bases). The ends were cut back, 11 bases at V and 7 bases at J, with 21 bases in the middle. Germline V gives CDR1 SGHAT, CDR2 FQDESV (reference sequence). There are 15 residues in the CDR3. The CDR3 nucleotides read TGTGCCTGGAAACTCGGACAGTCTAACAATTCACCCCTCCACTTT. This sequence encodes CAWKLGQSNNSPLHF. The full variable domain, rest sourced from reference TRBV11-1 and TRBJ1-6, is EAEVAQSPRYKITEKSQAVAFWCDPISGHATLYWYRQILGQGPELLVQFQDESVVDDSQLPKDRFSAERLKGVDSTLKIQPAELGDSAMYLCAWKLGQSNNSPLHFGNGTRLTVT.

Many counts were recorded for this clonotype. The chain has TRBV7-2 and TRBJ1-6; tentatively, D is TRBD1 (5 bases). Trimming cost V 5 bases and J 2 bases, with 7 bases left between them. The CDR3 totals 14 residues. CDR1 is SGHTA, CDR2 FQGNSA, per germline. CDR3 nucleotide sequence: TGTGCCAGCAGCCGACAGCCCTATAATTCACCCCTCCACTTT. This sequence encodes CASSRQPYNSPLHF.

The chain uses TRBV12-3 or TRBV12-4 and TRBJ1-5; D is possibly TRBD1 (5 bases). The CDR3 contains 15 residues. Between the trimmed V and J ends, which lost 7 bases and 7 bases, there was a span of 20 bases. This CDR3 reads CASTLGAGPGQPQHF. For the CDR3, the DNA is TGTGCCAGCACTCTAGGGGCGGGGCCCGGACAGCCCCAGCATTTT.

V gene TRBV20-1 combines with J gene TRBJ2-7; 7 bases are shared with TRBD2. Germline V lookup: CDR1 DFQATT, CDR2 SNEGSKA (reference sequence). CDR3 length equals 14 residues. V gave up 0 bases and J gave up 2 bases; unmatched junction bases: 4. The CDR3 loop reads CSARDKRGPYEQYF. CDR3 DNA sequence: TGCAGTGCTAGAGACAAGCGGGGACCCTACGAGCAGTACTTC.

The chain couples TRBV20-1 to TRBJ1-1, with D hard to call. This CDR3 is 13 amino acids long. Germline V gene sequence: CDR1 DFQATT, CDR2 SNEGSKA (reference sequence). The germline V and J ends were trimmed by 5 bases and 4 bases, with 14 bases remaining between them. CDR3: CSALQPSRTEAFF. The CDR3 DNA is TGCAGTGCTCTCCAACCTAGTCGCACTGAAGCTTTCTTT.

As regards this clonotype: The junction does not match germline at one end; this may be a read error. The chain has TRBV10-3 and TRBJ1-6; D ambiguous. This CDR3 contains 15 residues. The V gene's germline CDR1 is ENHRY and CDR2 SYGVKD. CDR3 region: CASTAVSSYNSPPHF. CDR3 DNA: TGTGCCAGTACGGCTGTGAGCTCCTATAATTCACCCCCCCACTTT.

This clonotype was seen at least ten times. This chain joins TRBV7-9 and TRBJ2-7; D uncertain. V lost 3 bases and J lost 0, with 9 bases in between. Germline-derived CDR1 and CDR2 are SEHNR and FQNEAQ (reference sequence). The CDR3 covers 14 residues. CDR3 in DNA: TGTGCCAGCAGCTTTAGCCGGAGCTCCTACGAGCAGTACTTC. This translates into CASSFSRSSYEQYF.

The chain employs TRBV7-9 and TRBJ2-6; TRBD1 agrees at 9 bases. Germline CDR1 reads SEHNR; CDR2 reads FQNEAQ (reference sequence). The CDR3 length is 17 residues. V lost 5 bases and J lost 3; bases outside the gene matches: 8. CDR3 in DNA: TGTGCCAGCAGCCACAGGGGGCTGGAGTTTGGGGCCAACGTCCTGACTTTC. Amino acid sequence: CASSHRGLEFGANVLTF.

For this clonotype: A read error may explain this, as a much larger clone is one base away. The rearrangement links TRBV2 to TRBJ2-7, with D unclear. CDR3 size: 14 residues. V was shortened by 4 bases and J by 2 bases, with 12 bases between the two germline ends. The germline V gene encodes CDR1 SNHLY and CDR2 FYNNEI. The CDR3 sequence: CASSGPRSAYEQYF. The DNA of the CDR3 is TGTGCCAGCAGTGGCCCCAGGTCTGCCTACGAGCAGTACTTC.